This T cell receptor (beta chain) was recovered during a study of shared clonotypes between healthy human individuals. On the study more broadly: The study drew on a couple of women and a few men aged 18 to 49 as donors. Three plates were used per donor for CD4 naive, three for CD4 memory, two for CD8 naive and one for CD8 memory.

This CDR3 contains 14 residues. Trimming cost V 0 bases and J 7 bases, with 10 bases left between them. Germline values: CDR1 SGHRS, CDR2 YFSETQ. At deep level, the assay was performed. Here immunoSEQ multiplex PCR was the method, and the copy in TCRdb shows in-frame clones only, minus some. This table holds fewer than 2.5 million clones, 93% found once. J is TRBJ2-2 and V is TRBV5-1, with D tentatively TRBD2 (6 bases). The sequenced sample consisted of naive CD4+ T cells from PBMCs. Regarding subset: CD45RA+ positively selected. The receptor was derived from a man in his late teens or twenties in good health. Some clones in this sample may be carry-over from other donors' samples. CDR3 sequence reads: CASSLGGTYGELFF. In DNA form, the CDR3 reads TGCGCCAGCAGCTTGGGTGGGACTTACGGGGAGCTGTTTTTT.